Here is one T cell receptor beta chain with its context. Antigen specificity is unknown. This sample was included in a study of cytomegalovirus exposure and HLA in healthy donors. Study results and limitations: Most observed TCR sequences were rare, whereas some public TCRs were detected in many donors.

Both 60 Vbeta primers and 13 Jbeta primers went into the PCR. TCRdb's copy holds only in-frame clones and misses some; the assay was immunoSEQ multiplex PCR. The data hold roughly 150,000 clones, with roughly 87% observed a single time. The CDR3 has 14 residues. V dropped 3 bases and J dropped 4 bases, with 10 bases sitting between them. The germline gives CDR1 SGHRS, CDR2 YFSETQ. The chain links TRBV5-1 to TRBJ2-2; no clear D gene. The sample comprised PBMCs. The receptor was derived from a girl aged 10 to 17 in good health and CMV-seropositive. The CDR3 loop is CASSSDTTTGELFF. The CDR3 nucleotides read TGCGCCAGCAGCTCAGACACGACCACCGGGGAGCTGTTTTTT.